The clone carrying this T cell receptor beta chain showed up many times. This specimen comes from a study of blood T cell repertoires in COVID-19. As for the study in general: Sites across the United States, Italy and Spain contributed samples from acute and convalescent COVID-19. T cells, B-cell-depleted T cells, or PBMCs supplied cDNA or gDNA.

CDR1 SGHTA and CDR2 FQGTGA come from the germline V gene. The V gene end was trimmed by 6 bases and the J gene end by 6 bases; junction bases not matched to a gene: 9. This CDR3 is built from 14 residues. Profiling relied on immunoSEQ multiplex PCR, and the TCRdb table lists in-frame clones only, not all of them. In the table there are under 150,000 clones, roughly 79% of which are singletons. The receptor's source is an elderly man with acute or convalescent COVID-19. The specimen was peripheral blood. This rearrangement joins TRBV7-3 to TRBJ2-7, with 9 positions matching TRBD1. CDR3 region: CASSPGTGSLEQYF. The CDR3 nucleotides are TGTGCCAGCAGTCCCGGGACAGGGTCTCTCGAGCAGTACTTC.